This T cell receptor beta chain originates from a study of Tregs in tolerant kidney transplant recipients. V gave up 0 bases and J gave up 2 bases, with 11 bases separating them. Germline V gene lookup returns CDR1 SGHRS and CDR2 YFSETQ. The CDR3 runs to 15 residues. General study points: The small number of patients limits these findings pending further validation. For some patients, primers changed over time, blocking nucleotide-level comparison.

On this clone: The antigen is unknown.

Method: immunoSEQ multiplex PCR; TCRdb's copy keeps in-frame clones and lacks some. This sample has roughly 80,000 clones, with 95% to 98% found just once. This clonotype was sampled from a human donor who received a combined kidney and bone marrow transplant. This sequence joins TRBV5-1 and TRBJ1-1; D may be TRBD1 (5 bases). Here the sequenced sample was CD4+ T cells from blood, taken before the transplant. CDR3: CASSLGQGYNTEAFF. CDR3 DNA: TGCGCCAGCAGCTTGGGGCAGGGTTATAACACTGAAGCTTTCTTT.